This T cell receptor (beta chain) emerged from a study of shared clonotypes between healthy human individuals. Study results and limitations: The authors sampled blood alone, and tissue repertoires likely differ.

CDR3 length: 15 amino acids. The V end was cut by 1 base, the J end by 0 bases, with 9 bases between. Germline CDR1 is SGHVS and CDR2 is FQNEAQ. Naive CD4+ cells were CD45RA-selected; the remaining cells were memory. A roughly 200 ng quantity of DNA, tens of thousands of T cell genomes, went into the sorted-subset replicate PCRs. TCRdb keeps only in-frame clones here, not all; method: immunoSEQ multiplex PCR. Among a few million clones listed, 80% to 95% were seen once. The sample holds one count of this clone. Its antigen is currently unknown. The receptor's source is a man between 18 and 29 years old in good health. Some clones in this sample may be carry-over from other donors' samples. Sequenced material: naive CD4+ T cells from PBMCs. The subset denotes: CD45RA+ positively selected. The chain joins TRBV7-8 to TRBJ2-5; D ambiguous. This chain's CDR3 is CASSLVRLYQETQYF. The DNA of the CDR3 is TGTGCCAGCAGCTTAGTGCGGTTGTACCAAGAGACCCAGTACTTC.